This T cell receptor beta chain comes out of a study of blood T cell repertoires in COVID-19. Study details: Sources were T cells, B-cell-depleted T cells, or PBMCs; the material itself was cDNA or gDNA.

In terms of age and location, participants ranged from roughly 18 to 90 years and lived in fewer than 30 US areas. Recovered Cohort 3 donors showed two negative PCRs, clearance, or symptom resolution. Per germline, CDR1 MGHRA and CDR2 YSYEKL. There are 17 residues in the CDR3. V lost 0 bases and J lost 4, with 13 bases in between. This clone occurred a few times. Using immunoSEQ multiplex PCR, the repertoire was profiled, and TCRdb retains in-frame clones only, with some absent. The sample records about 250,000 clones, just over 85% being singletons. The V call is TRBV4-1, the J call TRBJ2-6; TRBD2 might be the D (5 bases). Material: PBMCs or T cells enriched from blood (not recorded which). The TCR was taken from a man in his late teens or twenties who had recovered from COVID-19. The CDR3 DNA is TGCGCCAGCAGCCAAGATCGGAGGACGGCGGGGGCCAACGTCCTGACTTTC. It translates to CASSQDRRTAGANVLTF.